This TCR beta chain is from a study of blood T cell repertoires in COVID-19. The data were produced by immunoSEQ multiplex PCR, yet TCRdb's version contains in-frame clones alone and is incomplete. The repertoire includes approximately 30,000 clones, about 92% of them detected once, and less than 1.2% sits in the top ten. There are 15 residues in the CDR3. The chain carries TRBV21-1 and TRBJ2-7; the listed D gene, TRBD2, was not tested against the DNA. TRBV21-1 is flagged as a pseudogene. This receptor was taken from a man in his sixties or seventies with active or convalescent COVID-19. The sample comprised peripheral blood. The CDR3 spells CASSKAQRGLYEQYF. The CDR3 coding sequence is TGTGCCAGCAGCAAAGCTCAGCGGGGCCTCTACGAGCAGTACTTC.